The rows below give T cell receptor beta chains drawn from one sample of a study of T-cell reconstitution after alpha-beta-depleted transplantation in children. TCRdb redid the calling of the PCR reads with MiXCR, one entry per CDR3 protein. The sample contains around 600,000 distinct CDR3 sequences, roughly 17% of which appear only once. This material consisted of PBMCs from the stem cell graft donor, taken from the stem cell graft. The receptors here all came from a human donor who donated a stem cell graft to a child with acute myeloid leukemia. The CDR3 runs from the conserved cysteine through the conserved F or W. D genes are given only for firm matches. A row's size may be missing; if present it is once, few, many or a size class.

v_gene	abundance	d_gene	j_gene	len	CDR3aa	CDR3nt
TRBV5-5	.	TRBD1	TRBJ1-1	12	CASSIGQDRAFF	TGTGCCAGCAGCATAGGACAGGACAGGGCTTTCTTT
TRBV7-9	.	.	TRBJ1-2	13	CASSFGSFYGYTF	TGTGCCAGCAGCTTCGGCAGCTTCTATGGCTACACCTTC
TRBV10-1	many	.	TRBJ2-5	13	CASSPDSSETQYF	TGCGCCAGCTCTCCCGATTCGTCGGAGACCCAGTACTTC
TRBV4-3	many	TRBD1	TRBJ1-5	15	CASSQGQGLNQPQHF	TGCGCCAGCAGCCAAGGACAGGGACTTAACCAGCCCCAGCATTTT
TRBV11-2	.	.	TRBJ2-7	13	CASSSLLDDEQYF	TGTGCCAGCAGCTCGCTACTAGATGACGAGCAGTACTTC
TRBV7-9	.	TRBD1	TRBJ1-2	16	CASSLMGGTGINGYTF	TGTGCCAGCAGCCTCATGGGCGGGACAGGGATCAATGGCTACACCTTC
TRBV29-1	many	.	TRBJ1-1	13	CSALDRPATEAFF	TGCAGCGCCCTCGACCGTCCTGCCACTGAAGCTTTCTTT
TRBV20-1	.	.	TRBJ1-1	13	CSASGTGLTEAFF	TGCAGTGCTAGTGGTACTGGGCTTACTGAAGCTTTCTTT
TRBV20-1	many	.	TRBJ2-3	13	CSAPTGTPSTQYF	TGCAGTGCTCCGACCGGGACTCCGTCTACGCAGTATTTT
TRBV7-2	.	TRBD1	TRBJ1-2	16	CASSVSRDRAGDGYTF	TGTGCCAGCAGCGTAAGCCGGGACAGGGCCGGAGATGGCTACACCTTC
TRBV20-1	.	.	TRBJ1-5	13	CSAQTVSNQPQHF	TGCAGTGCCCAGACGGTTAGCAATCAGCCCCAGCATTTT
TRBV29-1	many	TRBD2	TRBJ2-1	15	CSVEGRERGKLEQFF	TGCAGCGTTGAGGGGAGGGAGCGGGGGAAACTTGAGCAGTTCTTC
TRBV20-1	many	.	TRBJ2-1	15	CSARDLQVAYNEQFF	TGCAGTGCTAGAGATCTACAGGTGGCCTACAATGAGCAGTTCTTC
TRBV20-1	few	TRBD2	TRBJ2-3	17	CRPIGLAGGRGTDTQYF	TGCAGGCCTATAGGCCTAGCGGGGGGGCGGGGCACAGATACGCAGTATTTT
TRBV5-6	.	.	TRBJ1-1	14	CASSRNRASTEAFF	TGTGCCAGCAGCCGCAACAGGGCCAGCACTGAAGCTTTCTTT
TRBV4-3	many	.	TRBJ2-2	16	CASSRTLGGDTGELFF	TGCGCCAGCAGCCGCACGTTGGGGGGCGACACCGGGGAGCTGTTTTTT
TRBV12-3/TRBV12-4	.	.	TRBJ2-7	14	CASRDTIPTYEQYF	TGTGCCAGCAGGGACACGATACCCACCTACGAGCAGTACTTC
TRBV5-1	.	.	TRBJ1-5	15	CASSLLGASNQPQHF	TGCGCCAGCAGCTTGCTAGGGGCGAGCAATCAGCCCCAGCATTTT
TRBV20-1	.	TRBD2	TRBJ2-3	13	CSALGLPGDTQYF	TGCAGTGCGTTGGGACTACCCGGCGATACGCAGTATTTT
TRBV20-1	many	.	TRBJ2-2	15	CSATRGAQNTGELFF	TGCAGTGCTACCCGTGGGGCACAGAACACCGGGGAGCTGTTTTTT
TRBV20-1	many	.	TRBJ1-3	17	CSARAPRDAGSENTIYF	TGCAGTGCCAGGGCACCGAGGGACGCGGGCTCTGAAAACACCATATATTTT
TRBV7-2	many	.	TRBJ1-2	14	CASSLARKGGGYTF	TGTGCCAGCAGCTTAGCGCGGAAGGGGGGTGGCTACACCTTC
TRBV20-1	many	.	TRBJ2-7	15	CSAREFPVSGYEQYF	TGCAGTGCTAGAGAGTTCCCCGTGAGCGGCTACGAGCAGTACTTC
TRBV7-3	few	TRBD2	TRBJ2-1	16	CASSFQLSGGYNEQFF	TGTGCCAGCAGCTTCCAGCTCAGCGGGGGATACAATGAGCAGTTCTTC
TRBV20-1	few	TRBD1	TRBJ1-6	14	CSTSSGTGASPLHF	TGCAGTACCTCTTCCGGGACAGGGGCTTCACCCCTCCACTTT
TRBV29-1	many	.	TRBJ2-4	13	CSVSGKTPNIQYF	TGCAGCGTTAGTGGGAAGACACCAAACATTCAGTACTTC
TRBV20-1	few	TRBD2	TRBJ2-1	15	CSAYSAAGAHNEQFF	TGCAGTGCCTACTCAGCAGCGGGGGCCCACAATGAGCAGTTCTTC
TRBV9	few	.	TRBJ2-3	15	CASSVEGVSSDTQYF	TGTGCCAGCAGCGTAGAGGGGGTCAGCTCAGATACGCAGTATTTT
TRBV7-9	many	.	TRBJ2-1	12	CAWGGPGFEQFF	TGTGCCTGGGGGGGCCCAGGGTTCGAGCAGTTCTTC
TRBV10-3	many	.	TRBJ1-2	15	CAISELQETNYGYTF	TGTGCCATCAGTGAGCTCCAGGAGACTAACTATGGCTACACCTTC
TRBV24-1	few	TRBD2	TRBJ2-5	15	CATSDLSGGAETQYF	TGTGCCACCAGTGACCTTAGCGGGGGGGCGGAGACCCAGTACTTC
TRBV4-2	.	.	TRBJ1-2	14	CASSQDRGPFGYTF	TGTGCCAGCAGCCAAGACCGGGGTCCCTTTGGCTACACCTTC
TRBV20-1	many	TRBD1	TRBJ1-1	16	CSASVPGQGPNTEAFF	TGCAGTGCTAGCGTCCCGGGACAGGGGCCGAACACTGAAGCTTTCTTT
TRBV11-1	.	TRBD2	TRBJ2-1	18	CASSLASGSLLRGDEQFF	TGTGCCAGCAGCTTAGCATCCGGAAGCCTCCTACGGGGGGATGAGCAGTTCTTC
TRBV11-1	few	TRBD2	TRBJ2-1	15	CASSLRSLADNEQFF	TGTGCCAGCAGCTTAAGGTCGCTAGCGGACAATGAGCAGTTCTTC
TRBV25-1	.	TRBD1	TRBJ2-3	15	CASSDLTGDTDTQYF	TGTGCCAGCAGTGACCTGACAGGGGACACAGATACGCAGTATTTT
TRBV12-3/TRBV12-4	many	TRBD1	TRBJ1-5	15	CASSSDRDSGQPQHF	TGTGCCAGCAGTTCGGACAGGGACAGCGGTCAGCCCCAGCATTTT
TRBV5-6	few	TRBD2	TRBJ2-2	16	CASSLAGGPSTGELFF	TGTGCCAGCAGCCTAGCGGGGGGCCCGAGCACCGGGGAGCTGTTTTTT
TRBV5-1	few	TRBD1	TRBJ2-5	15	CASSRLQQGGETQYF	TGCGCCAGCAGCCGATTACAACAGGGGGGAGAGACCCAGTACTTC
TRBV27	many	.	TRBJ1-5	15	CASSFVAAINQPQHF	TGTGCCAGCAGTTTTGTAGCCGCCATCAATCAGCCCCAGCATTTT
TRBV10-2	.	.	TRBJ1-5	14	CASSDYLSNQPQHF	TGCGCCAGCAGTGATTATCTGAGCAATCAGCCCCAGCATTTT
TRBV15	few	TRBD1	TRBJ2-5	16	CATSGAGGAGKETQYF	TGTGCCACCAGCGGTGCAGGGGGCGCGGGCAAAGAGACCCAGTACTTC
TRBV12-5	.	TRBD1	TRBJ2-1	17	CASGSLPGTGGENEQFF	TGTGCTAGTGGTTCACTCCCCGGGACAGGGGGGGAGAATGAGCAGTTCTTC
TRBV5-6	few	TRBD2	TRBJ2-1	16	CASSLRTSGAYNEQFF	TGTGCCAGCAGCTTAAGAACTAGCGGCGCCTACAATGAGCAGTTCTTC
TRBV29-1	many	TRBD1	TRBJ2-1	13	CSLAGTADNEQFF	TGCAGCTTGGCCGGGACAGCGGACAATGAGCAGTTCTTC
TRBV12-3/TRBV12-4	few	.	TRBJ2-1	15	CASLKRATSYNEQFF	TGTGCCAGCTTGAAGCGGGCCACCTCCTACAATGAGCAGTTCTTC